This TCR beta chain appears in the sequencing data of a study of T cell repertoires in cytomegalovirus infection. TCRdb re-called the reads through MiXCR, storing one row per CDR3 protein. The sample lists about 52,000 distinct CDR3 sequences; around 18% were seen once. As regards this clonotype: Antigen: not known. At one end, the junction sequence differs from germline, possibly due to a read error.

The CDR3 has 15 amino acids. The germline gives CDR1 MGHRA, CDR2 YSYEKL. The V and J genes are TRBV4-1 and TRBJ2-4; tentative D call: TRBD1 (7 bases). The receptor comes from a human donor in good health (CMV status not recorded). Some clones in this sample may be carry-over from other donors' samples. The specimen comprised CD8+ T cells from cultured PBMCs, sampled from culture after CMV antigen stimulation. The CDR3 DNA is TGCGCCAGCAGCCCTGGGGGGACAGCCAAAAACAGTCAGTACTTC. Translation gives CASSPGGTAKNSQYF.